This TCR beta chain was sequenced during a study of blood T cell repertoires in COVID-19. Across the whole study: Both acute and convalescent COVID-19 samples were obtained from the United States, Italy and Spain. T cells, B-cell-depleted T cells, or PBMCs supplied cDNA or gDNA.

Germline V gene sequence: CDR1 SGHNT, CDR2 YENEEA. The CDR3 sequence is 14 residues long. V was clipped by 4 bases and J by 4 bases; unmatched bases: 5. Study processing details: Reference gene primer amplification in the assay estimated nucleated cell counts. The assay was immunoSEQ multiplex PCR, and TCRdb's table has in-frame clones only and misses some. The V and J calls and clone size come from that table; D and trimming were worked out from the DNA. Of 300,000 to 450,000 clones in the sample, approximately 89% were seen once. This receptor was obtained from a woman aged 60-75 years with COVID-19, enrolled during active disease. The chain is built from TRBV11-3 and TRBJ2-7; TRBD1 matches 9 bases. Material for sequencing was peripheral blood. The CDR3 protein is CASSSGQGRYEQYF. The CDR3 DNA reads TGTGCCAGCAGCTCGGGACAGGGAAGGTACGAGCAGTACTTC.